The 30 T cell receptor beta chains reported below all come from one sample, sequenced in a study of cytotoxic CD8 clonotypes in ibrutinib-treated CLL. Clones were sequenced by immunoSEQ multiplex PCR, and TCRdb holds only the in-frame ones, with some missing. The sample lists approximately 130,000 clones, 80% to 90% occurring once. This sample comprised PBMCs, obtained after 24 months of ibrutinib treatment. These TCRs come from a human donor with chronic lymphocytic leukemia.

V gene TRBV19 combines with J gene TRBJ1-2; 11 bases align to TRBD1. The CDR3 consists of 15 residues. The trim removed 6 bases at V and 2 bases at J, leaving 5 bases unmatched. Germline CDR1 LNHDA, CDR2 SQIVND (reference sequence). CDR3 region: CASRGDRGRNYGYTF. As DNA, the CDR3 is TGTGCCAGTAGAGGGGACAGGGGGAGAAACTATGGCTACACCTTC.

The rearrangement joins TRBV28 to TRBJ1-5; the match to TRBD1 covers 10 bases. V shed 6 bases and J 6 bases; nucleotides not matched to a gene: 11. The germline gives CDR1 MDHEN, CDR2 SYDVKM. The CDR3 loop spans 16 amino acids. CDR3 region: CASRPRQGAWVQPQHF. DNA of the CDR3: TGTGCCAGCAGGCCTCGACAGGGGGCGTGGGTTCAGCCCCAGCATTTT.

The CDR3 protein is CASSQDPGGAGNQPQHF. As DNA, the CDR3 is TGCGCCAGCAGCCAAGATCCGGGGGGCGCCGGCAATCAGCCCCAGCATTTT. The rearrangement uses TRBV4-1 and TRBJ1-5, with TRBD1 as a possible D gene (6 bases). The CDR3 extends over 17 amino acids. V lost 0 bases, J lost 2 bases, and 14 bases lay in between. Germline V gene data show CDR1 as MGHRA and CDR2 as YSYEKL.

As concerns this clone: The junction and the germline gene differ at one end; a read error may be behind it. The chain employs TRBV5-1 and TRBJ1-3, with D perhaps TRBD1 (5 bases). Germline V gene sequence: CDR1 SGHRS, CDR2 YFSETQ. The CDR3 length is 15 residues. The chain's CDR3 is CASSSEPGTGNAIYF. CDR3 DNA sequence: TGCGCCAGCAGCTCTGAACCCGGGACGGGAAACGCCATATATTTT.

The CDR3 loop reads CASSPQIHEQFF. In DNA, the CDR3 is TGTGCCAGCAGTCCTCAAATTCACGAGCAGTTCTTC. The rearrangement uses TRBV6-5 and TRBJ2-1; D unresolved. CDR3 length: 12 amino acids. V dropped 5 bases and J dropped 10 bases, with 12 bases sitting between them. Germline CDR1 and CDR2: MNHEY and SVGAGI.

This chain links TRBV7-6 with TRBJ2-2; 9 nucleotides match TRBD1. This CDR3 region has 15 residues. The ends lost 5 bases at V and 6 bases at J; junction bases unmatched: 7. Germline CDR1 SGHVS, CDR2 FNYEAQ. Here the CDR3 reads CASSKPGQGAGELFF. The CDR3 DNA sequence: TGTGCCAGCAGCAAGCCGGGACAGGGTGCCGGGGAGCTGTTTTTT.

J is TRBJ2-1 and V is TRBV18; 8 nucleotides align to TRBD1. The CDR3 runs to 15 residues. V was clipped by 0 bases and J by 5 bases; unmatched bases: 3. Per the germline V gene, CDR1 is KGHSH and CDR2 is LQKENI. The CDR3 DNA is TGTGCCAGCTCACCACCCGACAGGGGAGACAATGAGCAGTTCTTC. It encodes CASSPPDRGDNEQFF.

V is TRBV11-2 and J is TRBJ2-7, with D perhaps given as TRBD1 or TRBD2 (7 bases each). Germline CDR1 and CDR2: SGHAT and FQNNGV. V lost 3 bases to trimming and J lost 7 bases, with 19 bases between them. The CDR3 consists of 15 residues. The CDR3 reads CASSFPGRGRREQYF. CDR3 sequence (DNA): TGTGCCAGCAGCTTCCCTGGGAGGGGGCGGCGGGAGCAGTACTTC. Based on the CDR3 plus reference TRBV11-2 and TRBJ2-7, the full variable domain is EAGVAQSPRYKIIEKRQSVAFWCNPISGHATLYWYQQILGQGPKLLIQFQNNGVVDDSQLPKDRFSAERLKGVDSTLKIQPAKLEDSAVYLCASSFPGRGRREQYFGPGTRLTVT.

The chain couples TRBV19 to TRBJ1-5; 8 positions agree with TRBD1. CDR1 is LNHDA, CDR2 SQIVND, per germline (reference sequence). With V trimmed by 6 bases and J by 3 bases, 7 bases remained unmatched. The CDR3 is 15 residues long. The CDR3 sequence: CASRSRTGFNQPQHF. The CDR3 DNA follows: TGTGCCAGTAGATCCCGGACAGGGTTCAATCAGCCCCAGCATTTT.

This chain uses TRBV7-8 with TRBJ2-2; 9 positions match TRBD1. J lost 5 bases, V lost 7 bases, and 11 bases had no gene match. The CDR3 runs 16 residues. CDR1 is SGHVS and CDR2 is FQNEAQ in the germline V gene. CDR3 in DNA: TGTGCCAGCACCCGGTCCCGGGACAGGGTGACCGGGGAGCTGTTTTTT. It codes for CASTRSRDRVTGELFF.

The V gene is TRBV2, the J gene TRBJ2-7; 7 bases are a match to TRBD1. The J segment lost 1 base and the V segment lost 7 bases, leaving 4 bases of the junction unmatched. Germline assignment: CDR1 SNHLY and CDR2 FYNNEI. The CDR3 has 13 residues. The CDR3 DNA sequence: TGTGCCAGCATGGGACAGCAATCCTACGAGCAGTACTTC. Translating it yields CASMGQQSYEQYF. Filled out from reference TRBV2 and TRBJ2-7, the complete variable domain reads EPEVTQTPSHQVTQMGQEVILRCVPISNHLYFYWYRQILGQKVEFLVSFYNNEISEKSEIFDDQFSVERPDGSNFTLKIRSTKLEDSAMYFCASMGQQSYEQYFGPGTRLTVT.

This clone was seen at least ten times. The chain combines TRBV2 with TRBJ1-3; TRBD1 is a possible D gene (5 bases). The CDR3 is 14 amino acids. The V and J ends lost 7 bases and 3 bases respectively, with 13 bases between them. Germline V lookup: CDR1 SNHLY, CDR2 FYNNEI. In DNA, the CDR3 is TGTGCCAGCAAAAGGGGAGTGGATGGAAACACCATATATTTT. Residues: CASKRGVDGNTIYF.

The gene calls are TRBV2 and TRBJ2-1; 14 bases are a match to TRBD2. The V gene's germline CDR1 is SNHLY and CDR2 FYNNEI. V dropped 7 bases and J dropped 11; count of bases not matched to a gene: 7. The CDR3 runs to 14 residues. The CDR3 here is CASNRGLAGGKQFF. CDR3 coding DNA: TGTGCCAGCAACCGTGGACTAGCGGGGGGAAAGCAGTTCTTC.

V gene TRBV10-1 combines with J gene TRBJ2-1; 8 nucleotides align to TRBD1. Losses at the gene ends were 2 bases for V and 4 bases for J; bases not matched to a gene: 7. Germline V gene lookup returns CDR1 WNHNN and CDR2 SYGVQD (reference sequence). The CDR3 runs to 16 residues. The CDR3 here is CASSEKAGQAYNEQFF. The CDR3 DNA reads TGCGCCAGCAGTGAGAAGGCGGGACAGGCATACAATGAGCAGTTCTTC.

The CDR3 bases are TGTGCCAGTGGTTGGGGCAAAAACATTCAGTACTTC. Protein sequence: CASGWGKNIQYF. V is TRBV27 and J is TRBJ2-4; no clear D gene. The V gene's germline CDR1 is MNHEY and CDR2 SMNVEV (reference sequence). CDR3 size: 12 residues. Trimming left V 9 bases short and J 3 bases short, with 9 bases between.

The V gene is TRBV25-1, the J gene TRBJ2-7; D not resolved. The germline V gene has CDR1 MGHDK and CDR2 SYGVNS. V was trimmed by 6 bases and J by 3 bases, leaving 9 bases between them. This CDR3 region has 12 residues. The CDR3 nucleotides read TGTGCCAGCAGCTCCGGCTTCTACGAGCAGTACTTC. It encodes CASSSGFYEQYF.

The V gene is TRBV9, the J gene TRBJ2-4, with D unresolved. CDR1 is SGDLS and CDR2 is YYNGEE in the germline V gene. Trimming shortened V by 4 bases and J by 7 bases, and 12 bases separated the two germline ends. This CDR3 has 13 amino acids. The CDR3 loop is CASSPPSWNIQYF. Here the CDR3 DNA reads TGTGCCAGCAGCCCGCCCTCGTGGAACATTCAGTACTTC.

This clone was detected once. J is TRBJ1-5 and V is TRBV9; D not certain. V lost 0 bases and J 0 bases, leaving 7 bases between the germline ends. CDR1 and CDR2 from the germline V gene are SGDLS and YYNGEE. The CDR3 spans 15 residues. The CDR3 region is CASSVEGSSNQPQHF. Here the CDR3 DNA reads TGTGCCAGCAGCGTAGAGGGCAGTAGCAATCAGCCCCAGCATTTT.

The chain has TRBV19 and TRBJ2-7; D might be TRBD1 (6 bases). This CDR3 spans 14 amino acids. V lost 4 bases, J lost 0 bases, and 10 bases lay in between. CDR1 is LNHDA, CDR2 SQIVND, per germline (reference sequence). The CDR3 protein is CASSRTVDSYEQYF. The CDR3 DNA reads TGTGCCAGTAGTAGGACAGTAGACTCCTACGAGCAGTACTTC. The full variable domain, in which reference TRBV19 and TRBJ2-7 provide the parts outside the CDR3, is DGGITQSPKYLFRKEGQNVTLSCEQNLNHDAMYWYRQDPGQGLRLIYYSQIVNDFQKGDIAEGYSVSREKKESFPLTVTSAQKNPTAFYLCASSRTVDSYEQYFGPGTRLTVT.

CDR3 nucleotides: TGTGCCAGCAGCCTTGATTCGAACACTGAAGCTTTCTTT. Amino acids: CASSLDSNTEAFF. The V gene is TRBV5-4, the J gene TRBJ1-1, with D uncertain. V lost 4 bases to trimming and J lost 1 base, with 8 bases between them. This CDR3 is 13 amino acids long. Looked up from germline, CDR1 is SGHNT and CDR2 is YYREEE (reference sequence).

A few counts support this clone. The chain employs TRBV6-1 and TRBJ1-6; D uncertain. Germline loops: CDR1 MNHNS, CDR2 SASEGT. This CDR3 comprises 12 residues. Trimming shortened V by 5 bases and J by 7 bases, and 6 bases separated the two germline ends. The CDR3 nucleotides read TGTGCCAGCAGTAGGAGAAATTCACCCCTCCACTTT. It yields the protein CASSRRNSPLHF.

V is TRBV6-1 and J is TRBJ1-3, with TRBD1 identical over 7 bases. CDR3 length: 14 amino acids. Germline loops: CDR1 MNHNS, CDR2 SASEGT. V was pared by 4 bases and J by 9 bases, with 9 bases of the junction left unmatched. The CDR3 loop reads CASSGDRRLPTIYF. The CDR3 coding sequence is TGTGCCAGCAGTGGGGACAGAAGACTTCCCACCATATATTTT.

This clone was observed a single time. The chain has TRBV30 and TRBJ1-2, with D possibly TRBD1 on 5 matching bases. Deletions cut 5 bases from V and 6 bases from J, with 13 bases between. This CDR3 contains 12 residues. The germline gives CDR1 GTSNPN, CDR2 SVGIG (reference sequence). The CDR3: CAWAKMGDGYTF. CDR3 in DNA: TGTGCCTGGGCCAAAATGGGGGATGGCTACACCTTC. Together with reference TRBV30 and TRBJ1-2, the CDR3 gives the full variable domain: SQTIHQWPATLVQPVGSPLSLECTVEGTSNPNLYWYRQAAGRGLQLLFYSVGIGQISSEVPQNLSASRPQDRQFILSSKKLLLSDSGFYLCAWAKMGDGYTFGSGTRLTVV.

The chain links TRBV28 to TRBJ1-1; the D gene is possibly TRBD1 (6 bases). With 1 base removed from V and 3 bases from J, the gap between germline ends came to 15 bases. CDR3 length equals 16 residues. The germline gives CDR1 MDHEN, CDR2 SYDVKM. CDR3 DNA sequence: TGTGCCAGCAGTTTATACAGGGCCAGGAGGGACACTGAAGCTTTCTTT. The encoded protein is CASSLYRARRDTEAFF.

The chain carries TRBV30 and TRBJ1-5; 9 bases align to TRBD1. The CDR3 sequence is 15 residues long. The V and J ends lost 1 base and 4 bases, in that order; junction bases with no gene match: 5. Germline-derived CDR1 and CDR2 are GTSNPN and SVGIG (reference sequence). The CDR3 reads CAWSGGQGTNQPQHF. In DNA form, the CDR3 reads TGTGCCTGGAGTGGAGGACAGGGGACAAATCAGCCCCAGCATTTT.

This sequence joins TRBV18 and TRBJ2-4; the D gene is possibly TRBD1 (5 bases). Between the trimmed V and J ends, which lost 4 bases and 0 bases, there was a span of 13 bases. The CDR3 has 16 residues. The germline gives CDR1 KGHSH, CDR2 LQKENI. The CDR3 DNA reads as TGTGCCAGCTCACTTACGACAGAGATAGCCAAAAACATTCAGTACTTC. The encoded protein is CASSLTTEIAKNIQYF. Combining the CDR3 with reference TRBV18 and TRBJ2-4 gives the whole variable domain NAGVMQNPRHLVRRRGQEARLRCSPMKGHSHVYWYRQLPEEGLKFMVYLQKENIIDESGMPKERFSAEFPKEGPSILRIQQVVRGDSAAYFCASSLTTEIAKNIQYFGAGTRLSVL.

V usage is TRBV21-1 and J usage is TRBJ2-7; the table calls TRBD2, which could not be checked here. TRBV21-1 is termed a pseudogene. CDR3 size: 16 residues. CDR3 nucleotides: TGTGCCAGCAGCAAACTAGCGGACAGTAGCTCCTACGAGCAGTACTTC. Translation gives CASSKLADSSSYEQYF.

This clone was observed once. The V call is TRBV7-2, the J call TRBJ2-2; D is perhaps TRBD2 (5 bases). Germline V gene sequence: CDR1 SGHTA, CDR2 FQGNSA. There are 13 residues in the CDR3. The ends were cut back, 5 bases at V and 6 bases at J, with 10 bases in the middle. CDR3 bases: TGTGCCAGCAGCACGCGGGTGGCCGGGGAGCTGTTTTTT. It codes for CASSTRVAGELFF. The full variable domain, in which reference TRBV7-2 and TRBJ2-2 provide the parts outside the CDR3, is GAGVSQSPSNKVTEKGKDVELRCDPISGHTALYWYRQSLGQGLEFLIYFQGNSAPDKSGLPSDRFSAERTGGSVSTLTIQRTQQEDSAVYLCASSTRVAGELFFGEGSRLTVL.

The chain uses TRBV27 and TRBJ2-7, with a tentative D call TRBD1 (6 bases). The CDR3 contains 18 residues. Germline V gives CDR1 MNHEY, CDR2 SMNVEV (reference sequence). The V gene lost 8 bases and the J gene lost 0 bases, with 26 bases spanning the gap. The CDR3 bases are TGTGCCAGCCGCCCCAGGGGTATAGTTCGGCAGAACTCCTACGAGCAGTACTTC. Translating it yields CASRPRGIVRQNSYEQYF.

The rearrangement uses TRBV4-3 and TRBJ2-3; no clear D. The V end was cut by 0 bases, the J end by 2 bases, with 9 bases between. The CDR3 totals 15 residues. The germline gives CDR1 LGHNA, CDR2 YSLEER. CDR3 bases: TGCGCCAGCAGCCAAGATGGAGAGTACACAGATACGCAGTATTTT. Encoded protein: CASSQDGEYTDTQYF.